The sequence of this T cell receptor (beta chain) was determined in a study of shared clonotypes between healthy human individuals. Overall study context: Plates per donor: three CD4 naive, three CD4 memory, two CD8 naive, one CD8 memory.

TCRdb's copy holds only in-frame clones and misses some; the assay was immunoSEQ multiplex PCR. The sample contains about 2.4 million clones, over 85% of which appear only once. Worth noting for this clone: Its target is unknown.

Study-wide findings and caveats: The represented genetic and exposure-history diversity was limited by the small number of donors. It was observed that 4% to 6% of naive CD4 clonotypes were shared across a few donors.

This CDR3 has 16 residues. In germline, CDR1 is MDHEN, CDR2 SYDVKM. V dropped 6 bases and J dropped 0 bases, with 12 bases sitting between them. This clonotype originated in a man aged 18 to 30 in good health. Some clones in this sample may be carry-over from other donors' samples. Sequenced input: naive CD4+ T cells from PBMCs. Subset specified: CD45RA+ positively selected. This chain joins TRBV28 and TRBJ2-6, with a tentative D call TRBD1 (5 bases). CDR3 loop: CASSPRARSGANVLTF. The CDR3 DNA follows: TGTGCCAGCAGCCCCAGGGCCCGCTCTGGGGCCAACGTCCTGACTTTC. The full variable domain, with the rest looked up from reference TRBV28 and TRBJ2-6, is DVKVTQSSRYLVKRTGEKVFLECVQDMDHENMFWYRQDPGLGLRLIYFSYDVKMKEKGDIPEGYSVSREKKERFSLILESASTNQTSMYLCASSPRARSGANVLTFGAGSRLTVL.